This TCR beta chain appears in the sequencing data of a study of T cells after yellow fever vaccination. CDR3 size: 18 residues. After removal of 0 bases from V and 4 bases from J, the junction contained 14 bases not matched to a gene. Per germline, CDR1 GTSNPN and CDR2 SVGIG (reference sequence). Each CDR3 protein is one row after TCRdb ran MiXCR on the 5' RACE reads. The sample carries hundreds of thousands of distinct CDR3 sequences, about 13% recorded once. The chain employs TRBV30 and TRBJ2-3; 9 nucleotides line up with TRBD1. Specimen: PBMCs, collected on the day of the yellow fever booster vaccination. The sequence was obtained from a man younger than 45 who received the YFV17D yellow fever vaccine. The CDR3 spells CAWSVLTGGEVFADTQYF. CDR3 coding DNA: TGTGCCTGGAGTGTACTTACAGGGGGCGAAGTTTTCGCAGATACGCAGTATTTT.